Below are 13 T cell receptor beta chains sequenced from a single sample in a study of T cells after posttransplantation cyclophosphamide. Clones were read by immunoSEQ multiplex PCR, and TCRdb kept only the in-frame ones, dropping some. This record lists some 35,000 clones, none seen once only, and the top ten clones contain approximately 6%. Sequencing was performed on PBMCs. These receptors originate from a young man in good health and a related stem cell transplant donor.

In this sample, this clone turned up many times. The V call is TRBV5-6, the J call TRBJ1-1; no reliable D call. Per the germline V gene, CDR1 is SGHDT and CDR2 is YYEEEE. Trimming stripped 0 bases from V and 0 bases from J, with 6 bases between. CDR3 length equals 14 residues. CDR3 bases: TGTGCCAGCAGCTTGGTATCGGTGAACACTGAAGCTTTCTTT. It yields the protein CASSLVSVNTEAFF.

This clone was counted between two and nine times. The gene calls are TRBV13 and TRBJ2-7, with 13 bases aligning to TRBD2. CDR1 is PRHDT and CDR2 is FYEKMQ in the germline V gene (reference sequence). This CDR3 spans 12 amino acids. V shed 6 bases and J 11 bases; nucleotides not matched to a gene: 4. The CDR3 sequence is CASSSGTSGEYF. The CDR3 DNA follows: TGTGCCAGCAGTTCCGGGACTAGCGGGGAGTACTTC.

This clone was counted many times. This chain joins TRBV2 and TRBJ2-2; possibly TRBD1 for D (7 bases). The CDR3 contains 15 residues. Trimming removed 6 bases from V and 3 bases from J, with 14 bases in between. CDR1 and CDR2 (germline): SNHLY, FYNNEI. Here the CDR3 DNA reads TGTGCCAGCAGGGGGGGACAGAGGTACACCGGGGAGCTGTTTTTT. Amino acid sequence: CASRGGQRYTGELFF.

This clone was picked up many times. The chain carries TRBV10-2 and TRBJ2-6, with TRBD1 matching 8 bases. The CDR3 runs 20 residues. V shed 4 bases and J 0 bases; nucleotides not matched to a gene: 14. Germline V gene sequence: CDR1 WSHSY, CDR2 SAAADI. CDR3 nucleotides: TGCGCCAGCAGTGGGCCCCAGGGGGCAGGGGGACCCTCTGGGGCCAACGTCCTGACTTTC. Its translation is CASSGPQGAGGPSGANVLTF.

This clone was detected ten times or more. The chain joins TRBV25-1 to TRBJ1-6; D is uncertain. CDR3 length: 17 amino acids. The germline V gene encodes CDR1 MGHDK and CDR2 SYGVNS. V was clipped by 2 bases and J by 0 bases, with 11 bases between them. This CDR3 is CASSEIPAGSYNSPLHF. The DNA for the CDR3 is TGTGCCAGCAGTGAAATCCCTGCCGGCTCCTATAATTCACCCCTCCACTTT.

This clone was seen many times. For the CDR3, the DNA is TGTGCCAGCAGCTTGGGACAGGGGCGTGAAAAACTGTTTTTT. The encoded protein is CASSLGQGREKLFF. V and J are TRBV5-5 and TRBJ1-4, with 8 bases matching TRBD1. The germline V gene encodes CDR1 SGHKS and CDR2 YYEKEE (reference sequence). Trimming at V came to 0 bases and at J to 7 bases, leaving 2 bases not matched to a gene. The CDR3 is made up of 14 amino acids.

The rearrangement uses TRBV4-2 and TRBJ2-2; 14 nucleotides line up with TRBD2. V shed 2 bases, J shed 2 bases, and the junction held 10 bases outside the gene matches. The CDR3 is 20 residues long. Looked up from germline, CDR1 is LGHNA and CDR2 is YNFKEQ. As DNA, the CDR3 is TGTGCCAGCAGCCAAATGACTAGCGGGGGGGCCGTTCGTAACACCGGGGAGCTGTTTTTT. This encodes CASSQMTSGGAVRNTGELFF.

This clone has ten or more counts. The chain combines TRBV7-9 with TRBJ1-4; D perhaps matches TRBD1 (6 bases). The germline gives CDR1 SEHNR, CDR2 FQNEAQ (reference sequence). Trimming took off 3 bases at V and 8 bases at J, with 13 bases between the two ends. The length of the CDR3 is 14 residues. CDR3 residues: CASSFSQGTEKLFF. The DNA of the CDR3 is TGTGCCAGCAGCTTCAGTCAGGGGACCGAAAAACTGTTTTTT.

This clone was recorded many times. The chain is built from TRBV5-5 and TRBJ1-1; 8 bases line up with TRBD1. With 4 bases clipped from V and 1 base from J, the junction kept 6 bases outside the gene matches. Germline loops: CDR1 SGHKS, CDR2 YYEKEE (reference sequence). The CDR3 extends over 15 amino acids. The CDR3 DNA is TGTGCCAGCAGCAACCAGGGGGCCCCGAACACTGAAGCTTTCTTT. As protein: CASSNQGAPNTEAFF.

Ten or more counts support this clone. V gene TRBV7-9 combines with J gene TRBJ2-1, with 9 bases lining up with TRBD1. There are 15 residues in the CDR3. V dropped 3 bases and J dropped 8; count of bases not matched to a gene: 8. The germline V gene has CDR1 SEHNR and CDR2 FQNEAQ (reference sequence). The CDR3 bases are TGTGCCAGCAGCTTTGATGGGACAGGGTCCCATGAGCAGTTCTTC. Translated: CASSFDGTGSHEQFF.

A word on this clone: Other DNA sequences of this sample code for an identical CDR3. The rearrangement uses TRBV5-1 and TRBJ2-5; possibly TRBD2 for D (5 bases). The CDR3 contains 12 residues. The V gene lost 0 bases and the J gene lost 5 bases, with 5 bases spanning the gap. CDR1 is SGHRS, CDR2 YFSETQ, per germline. DNA of the CDR3: TGCGCCAGCAGCTTGGCGGGGGAGACCCAGTACTTC. It encodes CASSLAGETQYF. The whole variable domain, filled in from reference TRBV5-1 and TRBJ2-5, reads KAGVTQTPRYLIKTRGQQVTLSCSPISGHRSVSWYQQTPGQGLQFLFEYFSETQRNKGNFPGRFSGRQFSNSRSEMNVSTLELGDSALYLCASSLAGETQYFGPGTRLLVL.

This clone was observed many times. The rearrangement links TRBV11-1 to TRBJ2-1; no firm D call. The CDR3 spans 15 residues. Germline V gene lookup returns CDR1 SGHAT and CDR2 FQDESV (reference sequence). Trimming cost V 8 bases and J 2 bases, with 16 bases left between them. CDR3 nucleotide sequence: TGTGCCAGCGTACATAGCTCCGGCGCCTACAATGAGCAGTTCTTC. Protein sequence: CASVHSSGAYNEQFF.

This clone came up a few times. This sequence joins TRBV9 and TRBJ2-3; the D gene is possibly TRBD1 (5 bases). Germline V gene sequence: CDR1 SGDLS, CDR2 YYNGEE. The CDR3 loop spans 15 amino acids. V lost 4 bases to trimming and J lost 2 bases, with 14 bases between them. The CDR3 DNA reads as TGTGCCAGCAGCCCAAATGGGGCCCCCACAGATACGCAGTATTTT. Encoded protein: CASSPNGAPTDTQYF.